This TCR beta chain is from a study of T cell changes during pregnancy in multiple sclerosis. Data came from immunoSEQ multiplex PCR; TCRdb stores just in-frame clones and leaves some out. The table lists roughly 74,000 clones, more than 85% of them singletons. Germline CDR1 and CDR2: MNHNS and SASEGT. The CDR3 loop spans 13 amino acids. The J segment lost 6 bases and the V segment lost 6 bases, leaving 4 bases of the junction unmatched. The V gene is TRBV6-1, the J gene TRBJ1-5; 8 bases are a match to TRBD1. The TCR originated in a female donor with multiple sclerosis, enrolled in a pregnancy study. The sample consisted of peripheral blood, taken before pregnancy. CDR3 residues: CASSEDRVQPQHF. The CDR3 coding sequence is TGTGCCAGCAGCGAGGACAGGGTTCAGCCCCAGCATTTT.